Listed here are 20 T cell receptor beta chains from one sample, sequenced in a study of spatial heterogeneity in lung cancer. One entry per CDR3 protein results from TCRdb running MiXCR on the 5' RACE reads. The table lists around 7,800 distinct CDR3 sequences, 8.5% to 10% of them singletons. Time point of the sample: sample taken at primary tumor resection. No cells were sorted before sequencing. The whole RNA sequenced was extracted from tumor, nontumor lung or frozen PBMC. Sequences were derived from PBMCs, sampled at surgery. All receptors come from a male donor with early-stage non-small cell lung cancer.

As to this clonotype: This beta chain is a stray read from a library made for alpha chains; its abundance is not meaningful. As DNA, the CDR3 is TGTGCCAGCTGCCGGGACAGGGTTAATTCACCCCTCCACTTT. Translating gives CASCRDRVNSPLHF. The chain joins TRBV2 to TRBJ1-6, with TRBD1 matching over 9 bases. The CDR3 covers 14 residues. Per germline, CDR1 SNHLY and CDR2 FYNNEI. V was clipped by 8 bases and J by 6 bases; unmatched bases: 5.

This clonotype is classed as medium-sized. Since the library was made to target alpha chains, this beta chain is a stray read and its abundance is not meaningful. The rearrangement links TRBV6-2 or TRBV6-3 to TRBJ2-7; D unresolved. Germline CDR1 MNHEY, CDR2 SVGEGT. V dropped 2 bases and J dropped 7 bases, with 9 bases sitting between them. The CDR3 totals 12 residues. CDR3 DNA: TGTGCCAGCAGTTACGCCCTGAGGGAGCAGTACTTC. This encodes CASSYALREQYF.

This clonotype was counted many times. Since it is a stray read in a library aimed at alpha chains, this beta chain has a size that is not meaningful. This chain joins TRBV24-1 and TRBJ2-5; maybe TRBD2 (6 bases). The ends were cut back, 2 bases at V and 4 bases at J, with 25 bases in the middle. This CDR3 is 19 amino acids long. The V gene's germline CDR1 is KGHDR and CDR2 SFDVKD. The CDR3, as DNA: TGTGCCACCAGTGATTCGTCCCCCGTGGCCGGGAGTTCACTAGAGACCCAGTACTTC. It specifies CATSDSSPVAGSSLETQYF.

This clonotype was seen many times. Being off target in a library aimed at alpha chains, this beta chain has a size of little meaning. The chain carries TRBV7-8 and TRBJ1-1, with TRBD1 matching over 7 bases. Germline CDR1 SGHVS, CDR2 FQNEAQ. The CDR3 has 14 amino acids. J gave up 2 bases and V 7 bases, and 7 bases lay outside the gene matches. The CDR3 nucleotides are TGTGCCAGCAACAAGGACAGGACTAACACTGAAGCTTTCTTT. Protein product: CASNKDRTNTEAFF.

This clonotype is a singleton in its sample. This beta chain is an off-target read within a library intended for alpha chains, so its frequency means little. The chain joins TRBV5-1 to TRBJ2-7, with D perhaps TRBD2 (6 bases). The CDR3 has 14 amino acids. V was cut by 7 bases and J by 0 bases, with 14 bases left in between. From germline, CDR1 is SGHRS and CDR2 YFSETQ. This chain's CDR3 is CASFRGDSSYEQYF. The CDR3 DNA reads TGCGCCAGCTTCCGCGGGGATAGCTCCTACGAGCAGTACTTC.

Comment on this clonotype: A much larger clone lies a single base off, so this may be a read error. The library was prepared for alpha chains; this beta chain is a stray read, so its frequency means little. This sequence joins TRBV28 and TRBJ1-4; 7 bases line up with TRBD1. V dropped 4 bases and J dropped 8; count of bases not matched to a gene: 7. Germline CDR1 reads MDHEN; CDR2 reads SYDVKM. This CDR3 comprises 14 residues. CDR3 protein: CASSSGTEAEKLFF. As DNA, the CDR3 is TGTGCCAGCAGTTCCGGGACAGAAGCCGAAAAACTGTTTTTT.

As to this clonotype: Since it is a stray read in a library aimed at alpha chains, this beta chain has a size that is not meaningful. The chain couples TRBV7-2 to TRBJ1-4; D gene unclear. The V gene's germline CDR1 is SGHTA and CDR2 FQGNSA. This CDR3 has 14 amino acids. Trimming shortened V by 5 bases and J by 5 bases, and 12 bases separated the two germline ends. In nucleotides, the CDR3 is TGTGCCAGCAGCCCAGGACGGCTGAATGAAAAACTGTTTTTT. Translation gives CASSPGRLNEKLFF.

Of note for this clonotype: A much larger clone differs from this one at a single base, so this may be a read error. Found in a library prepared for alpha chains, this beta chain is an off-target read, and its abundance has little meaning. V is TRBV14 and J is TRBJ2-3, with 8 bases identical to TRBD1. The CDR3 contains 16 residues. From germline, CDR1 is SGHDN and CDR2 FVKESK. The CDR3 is CANSQTNRTGLDTQYF. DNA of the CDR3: TGTGCCAACAGCCAAACGAATAGGACAGGGCTAGATACGCAGTATTTT. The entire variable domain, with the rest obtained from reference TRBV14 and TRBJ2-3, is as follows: EAGVTQFPSHSVIEKGQTVTLRCDPISGHDNLYWYRRVMGKEIKFLLHFVKESKQDESGMPNNRFLAERTGGTYSTLKVQPAELEDSGVYFCANSQTNRTGLDTQYFGPGTRLTVL.

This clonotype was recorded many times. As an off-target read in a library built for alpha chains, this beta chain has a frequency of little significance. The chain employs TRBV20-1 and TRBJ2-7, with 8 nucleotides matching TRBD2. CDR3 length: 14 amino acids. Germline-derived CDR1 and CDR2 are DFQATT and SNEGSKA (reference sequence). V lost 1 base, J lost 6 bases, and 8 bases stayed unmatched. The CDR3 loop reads CSARGTSGGGEQYF. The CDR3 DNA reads TGCAGTGCTAGAGGAACTAGCGGCGGCGGCGAGCAGTACTTC.

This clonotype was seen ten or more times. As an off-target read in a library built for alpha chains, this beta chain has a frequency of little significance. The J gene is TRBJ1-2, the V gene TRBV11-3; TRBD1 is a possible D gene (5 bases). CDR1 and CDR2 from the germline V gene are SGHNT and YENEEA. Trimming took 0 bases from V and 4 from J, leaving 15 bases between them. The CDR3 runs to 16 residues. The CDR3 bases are TGTGCCAGCAGCTTAGAGGGCAGGGAGGGCGCCTATGGCTACACCTTC. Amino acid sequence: CASSLEGREGAYGYTF. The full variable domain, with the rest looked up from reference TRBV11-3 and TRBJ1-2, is EAGVVQSPRYKIIEKKQPVAFWCNPISGHNTLYWYLQNLGQGPELLIRYENEEAVDDSQLPKDRFSAERLKGVDSTLKIQPAELGDSAVYLCASSLEGREGAYGYTFGSGTRLTVV.

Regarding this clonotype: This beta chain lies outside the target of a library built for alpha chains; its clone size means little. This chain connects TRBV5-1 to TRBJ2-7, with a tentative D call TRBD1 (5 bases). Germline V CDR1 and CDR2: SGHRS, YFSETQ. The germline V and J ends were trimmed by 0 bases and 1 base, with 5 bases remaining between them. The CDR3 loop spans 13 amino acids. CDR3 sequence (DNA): TGCGCCAGCAGCTTGGAGGGGTCCTACGAGCAGTACTTC. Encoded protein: CASSLEGSYEQYF.

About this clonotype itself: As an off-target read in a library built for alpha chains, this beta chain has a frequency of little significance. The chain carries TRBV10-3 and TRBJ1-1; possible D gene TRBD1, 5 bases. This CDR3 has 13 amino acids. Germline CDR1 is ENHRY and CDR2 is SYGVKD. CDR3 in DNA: TGTGTCTCCTCCCGGGGGGAAGGCGCTGAAGCTTTCTTT. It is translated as CVSSRGEGAEAFF.

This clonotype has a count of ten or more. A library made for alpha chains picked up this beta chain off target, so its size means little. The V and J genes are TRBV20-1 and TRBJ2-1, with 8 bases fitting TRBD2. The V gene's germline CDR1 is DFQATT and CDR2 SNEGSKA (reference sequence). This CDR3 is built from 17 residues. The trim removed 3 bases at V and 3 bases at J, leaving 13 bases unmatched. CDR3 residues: CSARNVLTSGIYNEQFF. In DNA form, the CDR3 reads TGCAGTGCTAGGAATGTCCTAACTAGCGGCATCTACAATGAGCAGTTCTTC.

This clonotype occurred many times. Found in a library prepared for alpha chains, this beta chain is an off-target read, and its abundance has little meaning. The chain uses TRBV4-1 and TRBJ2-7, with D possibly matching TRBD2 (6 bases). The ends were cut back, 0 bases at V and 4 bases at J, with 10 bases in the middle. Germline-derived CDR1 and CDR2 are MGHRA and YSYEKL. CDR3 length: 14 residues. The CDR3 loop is CASSQEEGLYEQYF. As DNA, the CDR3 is TGCGCCAGCAGCCAAGAGGAGGGCCTGTACGAGCAGTACTTC.

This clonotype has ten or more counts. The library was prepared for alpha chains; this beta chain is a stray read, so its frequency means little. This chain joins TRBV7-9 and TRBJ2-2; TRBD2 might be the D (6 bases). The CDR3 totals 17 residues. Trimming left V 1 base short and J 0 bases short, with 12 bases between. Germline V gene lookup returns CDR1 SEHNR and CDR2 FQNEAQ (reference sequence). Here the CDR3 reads CASSLGEDTANTGELFF. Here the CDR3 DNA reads TGTGCCAGCAGCTTAGGGGAGGACACCGCGAACACCGGGGAGCTGTTTTTT. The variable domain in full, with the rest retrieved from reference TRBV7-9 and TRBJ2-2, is DTGVSQNPRHKITKRGQNVTFRCDPISEHNRLYWYRQTLGQGPEFLTYFQNEAQLEKSRLLSDRFSAERPKGSFSTLEIQRTEQGDSAMYLCASSLGEDTANTGELFFGEGSRLTVL.

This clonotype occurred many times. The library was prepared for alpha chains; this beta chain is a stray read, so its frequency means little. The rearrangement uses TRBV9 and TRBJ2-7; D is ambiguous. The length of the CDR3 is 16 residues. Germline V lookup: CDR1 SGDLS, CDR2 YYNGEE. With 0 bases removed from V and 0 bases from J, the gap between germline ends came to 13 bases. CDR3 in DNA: TGTGCCAGCAGCGTAGGAGAGACCACCCGCTCCTACGAGCAGTACTTC. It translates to CASSVGETTRSYEQYF.

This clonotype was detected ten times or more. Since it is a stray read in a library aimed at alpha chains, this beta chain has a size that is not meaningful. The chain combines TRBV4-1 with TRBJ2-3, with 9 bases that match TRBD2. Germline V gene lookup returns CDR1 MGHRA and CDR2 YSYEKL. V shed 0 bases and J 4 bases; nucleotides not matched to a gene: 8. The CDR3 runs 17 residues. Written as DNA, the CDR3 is TGCGCCAGCAGCCAAGATGGGCTAGCGGGGTGGGCAGATACGCAGTATTTT. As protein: CASSQDGLAGWADTQYF.

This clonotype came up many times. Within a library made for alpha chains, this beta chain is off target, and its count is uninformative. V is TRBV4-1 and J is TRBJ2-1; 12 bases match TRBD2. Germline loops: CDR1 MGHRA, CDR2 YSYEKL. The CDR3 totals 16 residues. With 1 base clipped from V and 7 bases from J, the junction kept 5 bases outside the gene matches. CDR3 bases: TGCGCCAGCAGCCAAGTCCCGACTAGCGGGAGTAATGAGCAGTTCTTC. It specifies CASSQVPTSGSNEQFF.

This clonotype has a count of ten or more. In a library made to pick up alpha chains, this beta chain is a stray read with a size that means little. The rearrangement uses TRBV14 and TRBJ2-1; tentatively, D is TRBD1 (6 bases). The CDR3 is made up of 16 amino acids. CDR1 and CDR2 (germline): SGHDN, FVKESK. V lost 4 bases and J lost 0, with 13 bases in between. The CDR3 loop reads CASSPWGTSSYNEQFF. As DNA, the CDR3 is TGTGCCAGCAGCCCCTGGGGGACAAGCTCCTACAATGAGCAGTTCTTC.

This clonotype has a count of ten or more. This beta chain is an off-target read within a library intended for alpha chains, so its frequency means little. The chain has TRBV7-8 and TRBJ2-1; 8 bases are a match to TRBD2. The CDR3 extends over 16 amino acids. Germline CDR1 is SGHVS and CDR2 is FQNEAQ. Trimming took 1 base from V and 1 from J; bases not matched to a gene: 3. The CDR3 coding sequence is TGTGCCAGCAGCTTAGAGGGACTAGGTTCCTACAATGAGCAGTTCTTC. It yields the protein CASSLEGLGSYNEQFF.